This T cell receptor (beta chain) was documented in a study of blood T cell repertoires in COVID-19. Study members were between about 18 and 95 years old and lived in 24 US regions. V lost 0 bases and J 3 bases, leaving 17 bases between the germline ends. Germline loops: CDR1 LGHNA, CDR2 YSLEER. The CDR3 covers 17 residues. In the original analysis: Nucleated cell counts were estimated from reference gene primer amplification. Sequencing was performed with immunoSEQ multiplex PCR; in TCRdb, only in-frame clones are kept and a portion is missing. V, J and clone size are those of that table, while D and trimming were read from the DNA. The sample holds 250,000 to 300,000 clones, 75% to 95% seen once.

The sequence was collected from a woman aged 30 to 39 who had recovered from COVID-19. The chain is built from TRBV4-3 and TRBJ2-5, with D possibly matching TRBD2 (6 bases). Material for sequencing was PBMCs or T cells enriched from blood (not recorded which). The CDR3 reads CASSQEVTGRNKETQYF. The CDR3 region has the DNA TGCGCCAGCAGCCAAGAGGTAACCGGGAGAAACAAAGAGACCCAGTACTTC.